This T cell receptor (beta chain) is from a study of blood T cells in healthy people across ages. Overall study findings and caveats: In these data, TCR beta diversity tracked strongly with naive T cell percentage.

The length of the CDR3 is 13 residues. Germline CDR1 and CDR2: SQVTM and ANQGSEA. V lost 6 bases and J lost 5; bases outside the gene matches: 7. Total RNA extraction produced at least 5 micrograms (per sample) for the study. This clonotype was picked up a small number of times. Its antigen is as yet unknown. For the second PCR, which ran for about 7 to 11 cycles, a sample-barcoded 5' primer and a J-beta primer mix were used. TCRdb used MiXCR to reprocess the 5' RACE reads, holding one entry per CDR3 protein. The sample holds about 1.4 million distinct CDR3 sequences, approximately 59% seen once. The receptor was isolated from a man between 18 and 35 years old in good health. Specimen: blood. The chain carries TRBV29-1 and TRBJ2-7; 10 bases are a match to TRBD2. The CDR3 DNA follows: TGCAGCGTCAGCGGGACTAGCGTAAACGAGCAGTACTTC. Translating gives CSVSGTSVNEQYF.